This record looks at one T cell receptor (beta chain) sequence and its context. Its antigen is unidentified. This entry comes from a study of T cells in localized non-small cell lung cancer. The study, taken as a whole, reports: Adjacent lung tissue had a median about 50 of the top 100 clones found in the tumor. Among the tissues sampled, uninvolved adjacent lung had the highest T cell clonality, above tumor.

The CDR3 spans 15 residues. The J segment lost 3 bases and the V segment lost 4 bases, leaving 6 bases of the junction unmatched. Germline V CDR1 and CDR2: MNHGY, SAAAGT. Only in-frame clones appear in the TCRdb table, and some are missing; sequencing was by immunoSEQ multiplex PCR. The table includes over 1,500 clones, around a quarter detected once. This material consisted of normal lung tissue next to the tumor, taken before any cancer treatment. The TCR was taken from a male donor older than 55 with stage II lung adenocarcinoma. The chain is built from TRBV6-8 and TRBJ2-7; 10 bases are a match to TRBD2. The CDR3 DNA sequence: TGTGCCAGCAGTTCCTGGACTAGCGGAAACTACGAGCAGTACTTC. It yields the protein CASSSWTSGNYEQYF.